The text below deals with one T cell receptor beta chain. The data originate from a study of T-cell reconstitution after alpha-beta-depleted transplantation in children. Unique molecular identifiers were incorporated into the prepared TCRbeta library. TCRdb reprocessed the PCR reads with MiXCR, giving one entry per CDR3 protein. Counted here are roughly 590,000 distinct CDR3 sequences, 16% occurring once; the ten biggest clones make up approximately 1%. Trimming pared 6 bases from V and 2 bases from J, leaving 15 bases between. The CDR3 extends over 15 amino acids. J is TRBJ2-3 and V is TRBV12-3 or TRBV12-4; the D gene could be TRBD1 or TRBD2 (5 bases each). The material was PBMCs from the stem cell graft donor, obtained from the stem cell graft. The clonotype comes from a human donor who donated a stem cell graft to a child with acute myeloid leukemia. CDR3 DNA: TGTGCCAGCAGCCTTAGTCGGGACGCCACAGATACGCAGTATTTT. Translating gives CASSLSRDATDTQYF.